One and the same sample provided the 32 T cell receptor beta chains below, sequenced in a study of early T cells in non-severe SARS-CoV-2 infection. TCRdb re-derived calls from the 5' RACE reads in MiXCR, one entry per CDR3 protein. The profile shows about 29,000 distinct CDR3 sequences, roughly 4.7% of them singletons. Sequences were obtained from whole blood. The receptors stem from an adult who was a healthcare worker with PCR-confirmed SARS-CoV-2 infection or an uninfected control (not recorded which).

This sequence joins TRBV19 and TRBJ1-5; TRBD1 matches at 8 bases. CDR1 is LNHDA and CDR2 is SQIVND in the germline V gene (reference sequence). Unmatched junction bases numbered 5, after V lost 3 bases and J lost 4 bases. The length of the CDR3 is 15 residues. CDR3 coding DNA: TGTGCCAGTAGTATCGGGACAGGATCTAATCAGCCCCAGCATTTT. It encodes CASSIGTGSNQPQHF.

This clonotype was seen at least ten times. The V call is TRBV7-2, the J call TRBJ2-5, with 8 bases aligning to TRBD1. The CDR3 sequence is 14 residues long. The ends lost 5 bases at V and 2 bases at J; junction bases unmatched: 4. Germline assignment: CDR1 SGHTA and CDR2 FQGNSA. Written as DNA, the CDR3 is TGTGCCAGCAGCCGGGACAGGAGGCAAGAGACCCAGTACTTC. The encoded protein is CASSRDRRQETQYF.

The rearrangement joins TRBV2 to TRBJ2-1, with a weak D call TRBD2 (6 bases). This CDR3 contains 15 residues. Trimming removed 5 bases from V and 1 base from J, with 12 bases in between. Germline CDR1 and CDR2: SNHLY and FYNNEI. The CDR3 loop reads CASSSFSGSYNEQFF. As DNA, the CDR3 is TGTGCCAGCAGTAGTTTTAGCGGATCCTACAATGAGCAGTTCTTC. Drawing the rest from reference TRBV2 and TRBJ2-1, the complete variable domain is EPEVTQTPSHQVTQMGQEVILRCVPISNHLYFYWYRQILGQKVEFLVSFYNNEISEKSEIFDDQFSVERPDGSNFTLKIRSTKLEDSAMYFCASSSFSGSYNEQFFGPGTRLTVL.

In this sample, this clonotype turned up many times. V is TRBV5-1 and J is TRBJ1-1; no reliable D call. Per germline, CDR1 SGHRS and CDR2 YFSETQ. Trimming pared 3 bases from V and 8 bases from J, leaving 14 bases between. The CDR3 length is 13 residues. The CDR3 protein is CASSSGEGGEAFF. The DNA for the CDR3 is TGCGCCAGCAGCTCCGGGGAGGGCGGCGAAGCTTTCTTT.

This clonotype occurred a few times. The chain carries TRBV20-1 and TRBJ2-5; no firm D call. CDR1 is DFQATT and CDR2 is SNEGSKA in the germline V gene (reference sequence). The CDR3 loop spans 12 amino acids. With 7 bases removed from V and 2 bases from J, the gap between germline ends came to 11 bases. Written as DNA, the CDR3 is TGCAGTGTTACTACAGTACAAGAGACCCAGTACTTC. This sequence encodes CSVTTVQETQYF.

There are many counts of this clonotype. This chain links TRBV20-1 with TRBJ2-7; D may be TRBD1 (6 bases). The germline V and J ends were trimmed by 2 bases and 3 bases, with 20 bases remaining between them. The germline CDR1 and CDR2 sequences are DFQATT and SNEGSKA (reference sequence). CDR3 size: 16 residues. CDR3 DNA: TGCAGTGCTAGAAGTGGAGGCGGCAGGGGTAACTACGAGCAGTACTTC. Amino acids: CSARSGGGRGNYEQYF.

A few counts support this clonotype. This chain uses TRBV6-6 with TRBJ2-1, with 9 nucleotides matching TRBD1. The CDR3 runs 16 residues. V lost 6 bases, J lost 0 bases, and 6 bases stayed unmatched. Germline CDR1 is MNHNY and CDR2 is SVGAGI (reference sequence). The CDR3, as DNA: TGTGCCAGCAGCTGGTCGACAGGGGGCTCCTACAATGAGCAGTTCTTC. Amino acid sequence: CASSWSTGGSYNEQFF.

This clonotype was observed at least ten times. V is TRBV29-1 and J is TRBJ2-1; D is uncertain. The CDR3 has 11 residues. Germline CDR1 is SQVTM and CDR2 is ANQGSEA. Between the trimmed V and J ends, which lost 2 bases and 7 bases, there was a span of 6 bases. The DNA of the CDR3 is TGCAGCGTTGAACGCCAGAATGAGCAGTTCTTC. Translated, it gives CSVERQNEQFF.

The sample holds many counts of this clonotype. The chain combines TRBV6-5 with TRBJ1-2; TRBD1 aligns across 7 bases. With 0 bases clipped from V and 7 bases from J, the junction kept 5 bases outside the gene matches. The CDR3 is 14 residues long. In germline, CDR1 is MNHEY, CDR2 SVGAGI. In DNA, the CDR3 is TGTGCCAGCAGTTACTCTACAGGGGCCGTTGGCTACACCTTC. Its translation is CASSYSTGAVGYTF.

This clonotype occurred a few times. The chain has TRBV9 and TRBJ2-5; TRBD2 aligns across 7 bases. Per the germline V gene, CDR1 is SGDLS and CDR2 is YYNGEE. Unmatched junction bases numbered 9, after V lost 5 bases and J lost 5 bases. The CDR3 extends over 14 amino acids. The CDR3, as DNA: TGTGCCAGCAGTGGAGCGGGGACCTCGGAGACCCAGTACTTC. This gives the protein CASSGAGTSETQYF.

This clonotype has just a few counts. V usage is TRBV9 and J usage is TRBJ2-1; D gene ambiguous. Per the germline V gene, CDR1 is SGDLS and CDR2 is YYNGEE. The V end lost 0 bases, the J end lost 9 bases, and 10 bases lay between the germline ends. The CDR3 is 13 amino acids. CDR3: CASSVVQLGEQFF. CDR3 in DNA: TGTGCCAGCAGCGTAGTCCAGCTTGGTGAGCAGTTCTTC.

This clonotype was recorded many times. The chain employs TRBV5-1 and TRBJ2-5, with D possibly matching TRBD2 (6 bases). The CDR3 is 15 residues long. Trimming shortened V by 6 bases and J by 5 bases, and 20 bases separated the two germline ends. Germline V CDR1 and CDR2: SGHRS, YFSETQ. The CDR3 reads CASTLSGVLLETQYF. The CDR3 DNA reads as TGCGCCAGCACTCTTTCGGGGGTTTTGCTGGAGACCCAGTACTTC.

This clonotype was observed at least ten times. The chain couples TRBV5-1 to TRBJ2-1, with D possibly being TRBD2 (5 bases). Germline V lookup: CDR1 SGHRS, CDR2 YFSETQ. This CDR3 comprises 15 residues. The V end was cut by 4 bases, the J end by 1 base, with 12 bases between. As DNA, the CDR3 is TGCGCCAGCAGCAAGGACGGGGATTCCTACAATGAGCAGTTCTTC. Translation gives CASSKDGDSYNEQFF.

This clonotype showed up many times. The chain is built from TRBV4-3 and TRBJ2-7, with TRBD2 identical over 7 bases. J was trimmed by 0 bases and V by 1 base; bases with no gene match: 0. The V gene's germline CDR1 is LGHNA and CDR2 YSLEER. The CDR3 sequence is 14 residues long. CDR3 in amino acids: CASSQAGGSYEQYF. The CDR3 nucleotides are TGCGCCAGCAGCCAAGCGGGAGGCTCCTACGAGCAGTACTTC.

In its sample, this clonotype was seen many times. The V and J genes are TRBV5-6 and TRBJ1-5, with D maybe TRBD1 (6 bases). The germline gives CDR1 SGHDT, CDR2 YYEEEE. The CDR3 is 16 residues long. Trimming took 1 base from V and 2 from J, leaving 13 bases between them. The CDR3 protein is CASSLFRGAGNQPQHF. DNA for the CDR3: TGTGCCAGCAGCTTGTTCAGGGGCGCGGGCAATCAGCCCCAGCATTTT.

V gene TRBV20-1 combines with J gene TRBJ1-1; D gene unclear. Germline CDR1 is DFQATT and CDR2 is SNEGSKA (reference sequence). Trimming took off 3 bases at V and 0 bases at J, with 8 bases between the two ends. The CDR3 covers 13 residues. The CDR3 DNA reads as TGCAGTGCTAGGCCAACAGTGAACACTGAAGCTTTCTTT. This encodes CSARPTVNTEAFF.

With respect to this clonotype: With a much larger clone just one base away, this may be a read error. This chain links TRBV5-1 with TRBJ2-3; D unresolved. This CDR3 spans 14 amino acids. Germline-derived CDR1 and CDR2 are SGHRS and YFSETQ. The chain's CDR3 is CTSSLDQLWDTQYF. The DNA of the CDR3 is TGCACCAGCAGCTTGGACCAGTTATGGGATACGCAGTATTTT.

This clonotype has ten or more counts. This rearrangement joins TRBV27 to TRBJ1-3; 10 nucleotides line up with TRBD1. This CDR3 is built from 15 residues. Germline loops: CDR1 MNHEY, CDR2 SMNVEV (reference sequence). V gave up 4 bases and J gave up 6 bases; unmatched junction bases: 6. The CDR3 DNA sequence: TGTGCCAGCAGTTCCGTGGGGACAGGGGAAAACACCATATATTTT. It specifies CASSSVGTGENTIYF.

There are a few counts of this clonotype. The chain links TRBV3-1 to TRBJ2-1, with 7 bases fitting TRBD1. CDR1 is LGHDT, CDR2 YNNKEL, per germline (reference sequence). V lost 6 bases, J lost 7 bases, and 6 bases stayed unmatched. The CDR3 length is 13 residues. This CDR3 reads CASSRDSPNEQFF. CDR3 nucleotide sequence: TGTGCCAGCAGTCGGGACAGCCCAAATGAGCAGTTCTTC.

The rearrangement uses TRBV3-1 and TRBJ2-1; D is perhaps TRBD1 (5 bases). The germline gives CDR1 LGHDT, CDR2 YNNKEL (reference sequence). This CDR3 has 12 amino acids. The V gene lost 5 bases and the J gene lost 7 bases, with 9 bases spanning the gap. CDR3 nucleotide sequence: TGTGCCAGCAGCAAGGGGCCTAATGAGCAGTTCTTC. Its translation: CASSKGPNEQFF.

This clonotype was counted at least ten times. V usage is TRBV12-3 or TRBV12-4 and J usage is TRBJ2-7; perhaps D is TRBD1 or TRBD2 (5 bases each). This CDR3 is built from 16 residues. Trimming shortened V by 5 bases and J by 2 bases, and 19 bases separated the two germline ends. The CDR3: CASSPNPLRGAYEQYF. The CDR3 DNA follows: TGTGCCAGCAGTCCCAACCCTCTCAGAGGGGCCTACGAGCAGTACTTC.

This clonotype has a handful of counts. The V call is TRBV7-8, the J call TRBJ2-2; possible D gene TRBD2, 7 bases. The V gene's germline CDR1 is SGHVS and CDR2 FQNEAQ. The V end lost 5 bases, the J end lost 3 bases, and 16 bases lay between the germline ends. The CDR3 sequence is 16 residues long. The CDR3 DNA sequence: TGTGCCAGCAGCGCCAACTCGGGGGGCTACACCGGGGAGCTGTTTTTT. It encodes CASSANSGGYTGELFF.

DNA for the CDR3: TGCAGTGCCCGTCTGGGCGGGGGGCAATGGACTGAGCAGTTCTTC. This codes for CSARLGGGQWTEQFF. This rearrangement joins TRBV20-1 to TRBJ2-1; TRBD2 agrees at 8 bases. The CDR3 sequence is 15 residues long. Germline lookup yields CDR1 DFQATT and CDR2 SNEGSKA (reference sequence). The V and J ends lost 6 bases and 9 bases, in that order; junction bases with no gene match: 16.

As concerns this clonotype: This may arise from a read error, as a much more abundant clone is one base away. This rearrangement joins TRBV6-5 to TRBJ2-7, with 7 bases aligning to TRBD1. This CDR3 has 14 residues. Germline V gives CDR1 MNHEY, CDR2 SVGAGI. The CDR3 sequence is CASSSHGQAYDQYF. In nucleotides, the CDR3 is TGTGCCAGCAGTTCTCACGGACAGGCCTACGACCAGTACTTC.

This clonotype was counted ten times or more. V and J are TRBV5-6 and TRBJ1-1; D might be TRBD1 (6 bases). CDR1 is SGHDT, CDR2 YYEEEE, per germline. The CDR3 has 15 residues. V was clipped by 3 bases and J by 2 bases, with 14 bases between them. CDR3 region: CASSSSGGPNTEAFF. CDR3 in DNA: TGTGCCAGCAGCTCGTCTGGGGGGCCAAACACTGAAGCTTTCTTT.

This chain uses TRBV4-2 with TRBJ1-6; the match to TRBD1 covers 7 bases. With 1 base clipped from V and 8 bases from J, the junction kept 2 bases outside the gene matches. Looked up from germline, CDR1 is LGHNA and CDR2 is YNFKEQ. The CDR3 length is 14 residues. The CDR3 is CASSQAGGDSPLHF. In DNA form, the CDR3 reads TGTGCCAGCAGCCAAGCAGGGGGAGATTCACCCCTCCACTTT.

This clonotype has more than one count but fewer than ten. The genes are TRBV10-1 and TRBJ2-1, with D possibly TRBD2 on 7 matching bases. The germline V gene encodes CDR1 WNHNN and CDR2 SYGVQD (reference sequence). The CDR3 sequence is 17 residues long. V lost 0 bases and J lost 3, with 15 bases in between. CDR3 amino acids: CASSESSGGARYNEQFF. Here the CDR3 DNA reads TGCGCCAGCAGTGAGTCGTCTGGGGGGGCACGCTACAATGAGCAGTTCTTC.

This clonotype has at least ten counts. The chain carries TRBV5-5 and TRBJ2-1; D possibly corresponds to TRBD2 (5 bases). The CDR3 runs to 17 residues. Looked up from germline, CDR1 is SGHKS and CDR2 is YYEKEE (reference sequence). V lost 4 bases to trimming and J lost 1 base, with 18 bases between them. The chain's CDR3 is CASSLLATMVSYNEQFF. The DNA for the CDR3 is TGTGCCAGCAGCCTCCTAGCTACGATGGTTTCCTACAATGAGCAGTTCTTC.

This clonotype was counted at least ten times. The chain links TRBV18 to TRBJ1-1; D remains ambiguous. CDR3 length equals 13 residues. The germline V gene encodes CDR1 KGHSH and CDR2 LQKENI. The V and J ends lost 3 bases and 8 bases respectively, with 13 bases between them. The CDR3 protein is CASSPHHKGEAFF. The CDR3, as DNA: TGTGCCAGCTCACCCCATCATAAGGGAGAAGCTTTCTTT.

This clonotype was counted at least ten times. This chain links TRBV5-5 with TRBJ1-1; D unclear. Germline V CDR1 and CDR2: SGHKS, YYEKEE (reference sequence). The CDR3 has 11 residues. With 5 bases removed from V and 11 bases from J, the gap between germline ends came to 13 bases. The CDR3 reads CASRSGVGAFF. The CDR3 region has the DNA TGTGCCAGCAGATCCGGGGTTGGGGCTTTCTTT.

This clonotype was picked up many times. The rearrangement links TRBV5-6 to TRBJ2-7; D remains unclear. Trimming took 2 bases from V and 0 from J, leaving 9 bases between them. CDR1 and CDR2 from the germline V gene are SGHDT and YYEEEE. There are 14 residues in the CDR3. The CDR3 sequence: CASSFTGSSYEQYF. The CDR3 DNA follows: TGTGCCAGCAGCTTTACTGGAAGCTCCTACGAGCAGTACTTC.

This clonotype was counted a few times. The chain joins TRBV7-9 to TRBJ2-7, with D possibly being TRBD1 or TRBD2 (5 bases each). V was clipped by 5 bases and J by 1 base, with 15 bases between them. The CDR3 runs 15 residues. Germline V CDR1 and CDR2: SEHNR, FQNEAQ (reference sequence). The CDR3 sequence: CASSRLGDRSYEQYF. CDR3 DNA sequence: TGTGCCAGCAGCCGTCTGGGGGATAGGTCCTACGAGCAGTACTTC.